These 28 T cell receptor beta chains were sequenced from one sample in a study of beta chain features in type 1 diabetes. Sequenced material consisted of expressed TCRB transcripts (all of the isolated RNA was reverse transcribed). Some clones are missing from TCRdb's copy, which holds only in-frame ones; the method was immunoSEQ multiplex PCR. The sample records about 320,000 clones, around 13% being singletons. The material sequenced was central memory CD4+ T cells from blood. These receptors were taken from a man aged 30 to 39 in good health.

The CDR3 spells CSAGRSTEAFF. The CDR3 DNA reads TGCAGTGCAGGGAGGAGCACTGAAGCTTTCTTT. The chain has TRBV20-1 and TRBJ1-1; D is uncertain. V lost 6 bases and J 4 bases, leaving 9 bases between the germline ends. The CDR3 has 11 residues. Germline V gene data show CDR1 as DFQATT and CDR2 as SNEGSKA (reference sequence).

This clone has only a few counts. J is TRBJ2-3 and V is TRBV29-1; D gene ambiguous. The CDR3 is made up of 11 amino acids. Germline lookup yields CDR1 SQVTM and CDR2 ANQGSEA. V was pared by 2 bases and J by 6 bases, with 6 bases between. CDR3 in DNA: TGCAGCGTTGAAAGGGCCGATACGCAGTATTTT. It specifies CSVERADTQYF.

This clone has more than one count but fewer than ten. CDR3 sequence: CASSDPLIYEQYV. Written as DNA, the CDR3 is TGTGCCAGCAGTGACCCCTTAATCTACGAGCAGTACGTC. This chain uses TRBV6-1 with TRBJ2-7; no reliable D call. Germline-derived CDR1 and CDR2 are MNHNS and SASEGT. V lost 3 bases, J lost 3 bases, and 9 bases lay in between. This CDR3 spans 13 amino acids.

The J gene is TRBJ1-2, the V gene TRBV6-1, with 10 bases aligning to TRBD1. Germline trimming cut 4 bases from V and 4 bases from J; bases unmatched to any gene: 6. Germline lookup yields CDR1 MNHNS and CDR2 SASEGT. CDR3 length: 15 amino acids. CDR3 nucleotides: TGTGCCAGCAGTGCTTCGGGACAGGGGATCTATGGCTACACCTTC. It is translated as CASSASGQGIYGYTF.

This clone has only a few counts. The chain couples TRBV11-2 to TRBJ2-7, with D perhaps matching TRBD1 or TRBD2 (5 bases each). CDR1 is SGHAT and CDR2 is FQNNGV in the germline V gene. V lost 1 base and J 6 bases, leaving 10 bases between the germline ends. The CDR3 sequence is 13 residues long. The CDR3 spells CASSLGAGTEQYV. CDR3 sequence (DNA): TGTGCCAGCAGCTTAGGAGCAGGGACCGAGCAGTACGTC.

The chain uses TRBV5-6 and TRBJ1-2; possible D gene TRBD1, 5 bases. With 0 bases removed from V and 1 base from J, the gap between germline ends came to 16 bases. CDR1 is SGHDT, CDR2 YYEEEE, per germline. The CDR3 has 17 residues. CDR3 in DNA: TGTGCCAGCAGCTTGGTCGTAGGACAACCCCTTAACTATGGCTACACCTTC. Protein product: CASSLVVGQPLNYGYTF.

This clone occurred a few times. The chain links TRBV9 to TRBJ2-3, with 8 nucleotides matching TRBD1. The CDR3 spans 13 residues. Losses at the gene ends were 3 bases for V and 4 bases for J; bases not matched to a gene: 1. Germline-derived CDR1 and CDR2 are SGDLS and YYNGEE. CDR3: CASSETGADTQYF. The CDR3 nucleotides are TGTGCCAGCAGCGAGACAGGGGCAGATACGCAGTATTTT.

In its sample, this clone was seen many times. This rearrangement joins TRBV4-2 to TRBJ2-3, with 7 positions matching TRBD2. V lost 1 base to trimming and J lost 5 bases; unmatched junction nucleotides: 3. Per germline, CDR1 LGHNA and CDR2 YNFKEQ. The CDR3 contains 14 residues. CDR3 nucleotide sequence: TGTGCCAGCAGCCAAGGGGAGGGCGAAGATACGCAGTATTTT. This gives the protein CASSQGEGEDTQYF.

This chain uses TRBV7-2 with TRBJ1-2; 11 bases are a match to TRBD1. The J segment lost 4 bases and the V segment lost 5 bases, leaving 6 bases of the junction unmatched. Germline V lookup: CDR1 SGHTA, CDR2 FQGNSA. CDR3 length: 15 residues. Here the CDR3 reads CASSARDRGFYGYTF. The CDR3 nucleotides read TGTGCCAGCAGCGCCCGGGACAGGGGGTTCTATGGCTACACCTTC.

The chain employs TRBV28 and TRBJ1-2, with 7 nucleotides matching TRBD1. This CDR3 is built from 12 residues. Germline-derived CDR1 and CDR2 are MDHEN and SYDVKM. V shed 3 bases and J 8 bases; nucleotides not matched to a gene: 3. The CDR3 here is CASSLRTGGYTF. For the CDR3, the DNA is TGTGCCAGCAGTTTGAGGACAGGAGGCTACACCTTC.

This chain connects TRBV15 to TRBJ2-7, with D maybe TRBD2 (6 bases). There are 13 residues in the CDR3. The V gene's germline CDR1 is LNHNV and CDR2 YYDKDF (reference sequence). V was pared by 8 bases and J by 6 bases, with 17 bases between. The CDR3 is CATRPASGLEQYF. The CDR3 DNA follows: TGTGCCACCCGCCCCGCTTCGGGACTCGAGCAGTACTTC. Based on the CDR3 plus reference TRBV15 and TRBJ2-7, the full variable domain is DAMVIQNPRYQVTQFGKPVTLSCSQTLNHNVMYWYQQKSSQAPKLLFHYYDKDFNNEADTPDNFQSRRPNTSFCFLDIRSPGLGDTAMYLCATRPASGLEQYFGPGTRLTVT.

A remark on this clone: This sample also contains other DNA sequences that code for the same CDR3. This chain joins TRBV11-2 and TRBJ1-6; D is unresolved. The V end lost 4 bases, the J end lost 7 bases, and 2 bases lay between the germline ends. This CDR3 comprises 11 residues. Looked up from germline, CDR1 is SGHAT and CDR2 is FQNNGV. CDR3 DNA: TGTGCCAGCAGCTCGAATTCACCCCTCCACTTT. Translated: CASSSNSPLHF.

This clone appeared a few times. V usage is TRBV27 and J usage is TRBJ2-2, with D uncertain. This CDR3 contains 14 residues. Germline values: CDR1 MNHEY, CDR2 SMNVEV (reference sequence). Trimming stripped 2 bases from V and 5 bases from J, with 9 bases between. The CDR3 loop reads CASSLIRDTGELFF. The CDR3 DNA reads as TGTGCCAGCAGTTTAATAAGAGATACCGGGGAGCTGTTTTTT.

This clone appeared a few times. V and J are TRBV5-1 and TRBJ2-5, with TRBD2 matching 10 bases. From germline, CDR1 is SGHRS and CDR2 YFSETQ. The CDR3 is 15 amino acids. With 1 base clipped from V and 7 bases from J, the junction kept 7 bases outside the gene matches. CDR3 sequence reads: CASSLSSGGPRTQYF. The CDR3 nucleotides read TGCGCCAGCAGCTTGAGTAGCGGGGGGCCTCGGACCCAGTACTTC.

This clone came up many times. The chain joins TRBV14 to TRBJ2-3; D is undetermined. The CDR3 has 12 residues. V lost 1 base to trimming and J lost 7 bases, with 6 bases between them. CDR1 and CDR2 (germline): SGHDN, FVKESK. As DNA, the CDR3 is TGTGCCAGCAGCCAAGTAACACATACGCAGTATTTT. Encoded protein: CASSQVTHTQYF. The complete variable domain, with remaining parts taken from reference TRBV14 and TRBJ2-3, reads EAGVTQFPSHSVIEKGQTVTLRCDPISGHDNLYWYRRVMGKEIKFLLHFVKESKQDESGMPNNRFLAERTGGTYSTLKVQPAELEDSGVYFCASSQVTHTQYFGPGTRLTVL.

This clone was recorded a few times. The chain uses TRBV9 and TRBJ2-5, with D unresolved. The length of the CDR3 is 15 residues. Deletions cut 4 bases from V and 4 bases from J, with 17 bases between. Germline loops: CDR1 SGDLS, CDR2 YYNGEE. The CDR3 sequence is CASSPVLFGLETQYF. CDR3 coding DNA: TGTGCCAGCAGCCCCGTCTTATTCGGATTAGAGACCCAGTACTTC.

This clone appeared a few times. This chain joins TRBV4-1 and TRBJ2-5; 7 nucleotides line up with TRBD1. The CDR3 has 15 residues. V gave up 0 bases and J gave up 5 bases; unmatched junction bases: 6. Germline CDR1 MGHRA, CDR2 YSYEKL. The CDR3 protein is CASSQDEGAGETQYF. CDR3 sequence (DNA): TGCGCCAGCAGCCAAGATGAGGGGGCAGGGGAGACCCAGTACTTC.

This clone was recorded at least ten times. The chain uses TRBV7-2 and TRBJ2-5; D uncertain. This CDR3 has 11 residues. Germline lookup yields CDR1 SGHTA and CDR2 FQGNSA. V was trimmed by 3 bases and J by 5 bases, leaving 4 bases between them. The CDR3 DNA is TGTGCCAGCAGCTTTGCGGAGACCCAGTACTTC. Its translation: CASSFAETQYF.

This clone has only a few counts. The rearrangement links TRBV7-9 to TRBJ1-2; no definite D call. V dropped 5 bases and J dropped 5 bases, with 21 bases sitting between them. In germline, CDR1 is SEHNR, CDR2 FQNEAQ (reference sequence). The CDR3 totals 16 residues. CDR3 sequence (DNA): TGTGCCAGCAGCCCCTCCGGTGCTCCCGGTTCGTATGGCTACACCTTC. This codes for CASSPSGAPGSYGYTF.

This clone was recorded many times. The CDR3 sequence: CASVTNRGLGYTF. The CDR3 nucleotides read TGTGCCAGCGTAACTAACAGAGGTCTCGGCTACACCTTC. The chain carries TRBV6-6 and TRBJ1-2; D is unresolved. The CDR3 contains 13 residues. CDR1 and CDR2 (germline): MNHNY, SVGAGI (reference sequence). Trimming pared 8 bases from V and 8 bases from J, leaving 18 bases between.

The rearrangement links TRBV5-1 to TRBJ1-4, with TRBD1 identical over 7 bases. The CDR3 loop spans 17 amino acids. V lost 0 bases and J lost 0; bases outside the gene matches: 5. Germline V lookup: CDR1 SGHRS, CDR2 YFSETQ. Here the CDR3 reads CASSLGGTVPTNEKLFF. Written as DNA, the CDR3 is TGCGCCAGCAGCTTGGGGGGGACAGTCCCAACTAATGAAAAACTGTTTTTT.

This rearrangement joins TRBV9 to TRBJ2-7; weak D call: TRBD2 (5 bases). V lost 4 bases and J lost 2, with 13 bases in between. The germline CDR1 and CDR2 sequences are SGDLS and YYNGEE. The CDR3 runs 14 residues. CDR3 nucleotide sequence: TGTGCCAGCAGCTTAACCCCCGGGACCTACGAGCAGTACTTC. Its protein is CASSLTPGTYEQYF.

As to this clone: This sample includes further DNA sequences coding for the same CDR3. The chain links TRBV12-5 to TRBJ2-2; D is uncertain. Trimming cost V 5 bases and J 3 bases, with 1 base left between them. The CDR3 sequence is 11 residues long. CDR1 LGHNT and CDR2 FRNRAP come from the germline V gene. DNA for the CDR3: TGTGCTAGTGGTGACACCGGGGAGCTGTTTTTT. The encoded protein is CASGDTGELFF.

The chain joins TRBV14 to TRBJ2-5, with 8 positions matching TRBD2. Germline assignment: CDR1 SGHDN and CDR2 FVKESK. The ends lost 2 bases at V and 2 bases at J; junction bases unmatched: 10. The CDR3 runs to 17 residues. The CDR3 region has the DNA TGTGCCAGCAGCCAATGGATTAGCGGGGCGACACAAGAGACCCAGTACTTC. Encoded protein: CASSQWISGATQETQYF.

This clone has more than one count but fewer than ten. The rearrangement uses TRBV14 and TRBJ1-1; D is ambiguous. This CDR3 has 13 amino acids. Trimming removed 6 bases at V and 0 bases at J, with 8 bases between. Germline CDR1 is SGHDN and CDR2 is FVKESK. The CDR3 spells CASSMGMNTEAFF. The CDR3 region has the DNA TGTGCCAGCAGTATGGGGATGAACACTGAAGCTTTCTTT. Full variable domain (outside the CDR3, taken from reference TRBV14 and TRBJ1-1): EAGVTQFPSHSVIEKGQTVTLRCDPISGHDNLYWYRRVMGKEIKFLLHFVKESKQDESGMPNNRFLAERTGGTYSTLKVQPAELEDSGVYFCASSMGMNTEAFFGQGTRLTVV.

This clone has only a few counts. The chain recombines TRBV4-1 with TRBJ2-3; the D call may be TRBD1 or TRBD2 (5 bases each). Germline CDR1 MGHRA, CDR2 YSYEKL. The V end was cut by 1 base, the J end by 6 bases, with 14 bases between. The CDR3 contains 15 residues. The CDR3, as DNA: TGCGCCAGCAGCCAAGGCCGGGGCGGCATGGATACGCAGTATTTT. This encodes CASSQGRGGMDTQYF.

This clone was seen more than once but under ten times. It differs at one base from a far larger clone, so likely a read error. The chain has TRBV5-4 and TRBJ2-2; 7 bases agree with TRBD1. CDR3 length equals 15 residues. Trimming took 2 bases from V and 1 from J; bases not matched to a gene: 2. Germline lookup yields CDR1 SGHNT and CDR2 YYREEE (reference sequence). In nucleotides, the CDR3 is TGTGCCAGCAGCTTCAGGACAGGGAACACCGGGGAGCTGTTTTTT. This gives the protein CASSFRTGNTGELFF.

At least ten counts were recorded for this clone. The rearrangement links TRBV2 to TRBJ2-3; D unclear. Germline-derived CDR1 and CDR2 are SNHLY and FYNNEI. The CDR3 consists of 13 residues. Trimming removed 7 bases from V and 2 bases from J, with 10 bases in between. For the CDR3, the DNA is TGTGCCAGCATAATCGGCACCACAGATACGCAGTATTTT. Amino acids: CASIIGTTDTQYF.